These T cell receptor beta chains were read from a single sample in a study of T cell responses to AZD1222 COVID-19 vaccine. TCRdb's copy holds only in-frame clones and misses some; the assay was immunoSEQ multiplex PCR. The table records more than 70,000 clones, roughly 81% of them present only once. The sequences come from peripheral blood, collected on day 0 of AZD1222 vaccination. All receptors come from an adult in good health. CDR3s include the opening cysteine and the closing phenylalanine or tryptophan. Fields, in order: J gene, V gene, clone size, D gene, CDR3 protein, CDR3 DNA. The D gene is left open where the match is weak. A clone size is listed for some rows: how often the clone was seen (once, few, many), or a class if it is expanded.

j_gene: TRBJ1-2; v_gene: TRBV19; abundance: -; d_gene: -; CDR3aa: CASKEWEGRYGYTF; CDR3nt: TGTGCCAGTAAGGAGTGGGAGGGCCGCTATGGCTACACCTTC
j_gene: TRBJ2-7; v_gene: TRBV7-8; abundance: -; d_gene: TRBD1; CDR3aa: CASSGNRGLSLREQYF; CDR3nt: TGTGCCAGCAGCGGGAACAGGGGGCTATCGTTGCGCGAGCAGTACTTC
j_gene: TRBJ1-6; v_gene: TRBV19; abundance: few; d_gene: -; CDR3aa: CASSAPLNSPLHF; CDR3nt: TGTGCCAGTAGTGCACCGCTTAATTCACCCCTCCACTTT
j_gene: TRBJ1-2; v_gene: TRBV11-2; abundance: -; d_gene: TRBD1; CDR3aa: CASSVGQSNYGYTF; CDR3nt: TGTGCCAGCAGCGTGGGACAGTCTAACTATGGCTACACCTTC
j_gene: TRBJ2-3; v_gene: TRBV7-3; abundance: -; d_gene: TRBD1; CDR3aa: CASSRQGALGTDTQYF; CDR3nt: TGTGCCAGCAGCCGACAGGGGGCGCTTGGCACAGATACGCAGTATTTT
j_gene: TRBJ2-7; v_gene: TRBV6-5; abundance: once; d_gene: TRBD1; CDR3aa: CASTPGGSIYEQYF; CDR3nt: TGTGCCAGCACCCCAGGGGGCTCAATCTACGAGCAGTACTTC
j_gene: TRBJ1-5; v_gene: TRBV27; abundance: -; d_gene: TRBD1; CDR3aa: CASSLTGGYSNQPQHF; CDR3nt: TGTGCCAGCAGTTTAACAGGGGGGTATAGCAATCAGCCCCAGCATTTT
j_gene: TRBJ2-1; v_gene: TRBV18; abundance: -; d_gene: -; CDR3aa: CASSPLLAPHTGEQFF; CDR3nt: TGTGCCAGCTCACCGCTACTAGCCCCACACACCGGCGAGCAGTTCTTC
j_gene: TRBJ1-5; v_gene: TRBV5-6; abundance: -; d_gene: -; CDR3aa: CASSFSPGTPQHF; CDR3nt: TGTGCCAGCAGCTTCTCCCCAGGCACTCCCCAGCATTTT
j_gene: TRBJ2-1; v_gene: TRBV18; abundance: -; d_gene: -; CDR3aa: CASSSAGVSYNEQFF; CDR3nt: TGTGCCAGCTCATCCGCCGGGGTATCCTACAATGAGCAGTTCTTC
j_gene: TRBJ2-7; v_gene: TRBV27; abundance: -; d_gene: TRBD2; CDR3aa: CASSWGGYEQYF; CDR3nt: TGTGCCAGCAGTTGGGGGGGCTACGAGCAGTACTTC
j_gene: TRBJ1-1; v_gene: TRBV4-1; abundance: once; d_gene: TRBD1; CDR3aa: CASMATGTGSEAFF; CDR3nt: TGCGCCAGCATGGCAACCGGGACAGGGTCTGAAGCTTTCTTT
j_gene: TRBJ1-4; v_gene: TRBV7-2; abundance: -; d_gene: -; CDR3aa: CASSLQQTNEKLFF; CDR3nt: TGTGCCAGCAGCTTGCAACAGACTAATGAAAAACTGTTTTTT
j_gene: TRBJ2-5; v_gene: TRBV7-3; abundance: -; d_gene: -; CDR3aa: CASSPSRDLETQYF; CDR3nt: TGTGCCAGCAGCCCGAGCAGGGATTTGGAGACCCAGTACTTC
j_gene: TRBJ2-1; v_gene: TRBV15; abundance: -; d_gene: TRBD2; CDR3aa: CATSRDSSGNEQFF; CDR3nt: TGTGCCACCAGCAGAGATTCTAGCGGGAATGAGCAGTTCTTC
j_gene: TRBJ1-1; v_gene: TRBV2; abundance: -; d_gene: -; CDR3aa: CASIKDTEAFF; CDR3nt: TGTGCCAGCATTAAGGACACTGAAGCTTTCTTT
j_gene: TRBJ2-1; v_gene: TRBV6-2/TRBV6-3; abundance: -; d_gene: TRBD2; CDR3aa: CASNYPSRGGTYNEQFF; CDR3nt: TGTGCCAGCAATTACCCGTCCCGGGGGGGCACCTACAATGAGCAGTTCTTC
j_gene: TRBJ2-1; v_gene: TRBV6-2/TRBV6-3; abundance: -; d_gene: TRBD2; CDR3aa: CASSPRLASLYNEQFF; CDR3nt: TGTGCCAGCAGCCCGCGACTAGCCAGCCTCTACAATGAGCAGTTCTTC
j_gene: TRBJ2-7; v_gene: TRBV18; abundance: -; d_gene: TRBD2; CDR3aa: CASSPSSGGEGEQYF; CDR3nt: TGTGCCAGCTCACCATCCAGCGGGGGGGAAGGCGAGCAGTACTTC
j_gene: TRBJ1-4; v_gene: TRBV5-1; abundance: -; d_gene: -; CDR3aa: CASSLGGARSNEKLFF; CDR3nt: TGCGCCAGCAGCCTCGGGGGGGCGCGGTCTAATGAAAAACTGTTTTTT
j_gene: TRBJ1-2; v_gene: TRBV11-1; abundance: -; d_gene: -; CDR3aa: CASSFREEGYTF; CDR3nt: TGTGCCAGCAGCTTCAGGGAGGAGGGCTACACCTTC
j_gene: TRBJ2-7; v_gene: TRBV29-1; abundance: once; d_gene: TRBD1; CDR3aa: CSVAGTAGYEQYF; CDR3nt: TGCAGCGTCGCCGGGACAGCCGGCTACGAGCAGTACTTC
j_gene: TRBJ1-4; v_gene: TRBV6-5; abundance: -; d_gene: -; CDR3aa: CASSYSGEDHEKLFF; CDR3nt: TGTGCCAGCAGTTACTCGGGGGAGGACCATGAAAAACTGTTTTTT
j_gene: TRBJ1-6; v_gene: TRBV2; abundance: -; d_gene: -; CDR3aa: CASSEGSNSPLHF; CDR3nt: TGTGCCAGCAGTGAAGGCAGTAATTCACCCCTCCACTTT
j_gene: TRBJ1-4; v_gene: TRBV28; abundance: -; d_gene: -; CDR3aa: CASSFPAGGGNEKLFF; CDR3nt: TGTGCCAGCAGTTTCCCTGCGGGGGGCGGTAATGAAAAACTGTTTTTT
j_gene: TRBJ1-2; v_gene: TRBV19; abundance: -; d_gene: -; CDR3aa: CASRPGATYYGYTF; CDR3nt: TGTGCCAGTAGACCGGGCGCCACCTACTATGGCTACACCTTC
j_gene: TRBJ2-3; v_gene: TRBV6-5; abundance: -; d_gene: -; CDR3aa: CASSYYQGQTDTQYF; CDR3nt: TGTGCCAGCAGTTACTATCAGGGGCAAACAGATACGCAGTATTTT
j_gene: TRBJ1-1; v_gene: TRBV28; abundance: -; d_gene: -; CDR3aa: CASTGAQMNTEAFF; CDR3nt: TGTGCCAGCACAGGTGCCCAGATGAACACTGAAGCTTTCTTT
j_gene: TRBJ2-1; v_gene: TRBV11-3; abundance: -; d_gene: -; CDR3aa: CASSLEARDRGNNEQFF; CDR3nt: TGTGCCAGCAGCTTAGAGGCTAGGGACCGAGGGAACAATGAGCAGTTCTTC
j_gene: TRBJ1-4; v_gene: TRBV6-5; abundance: -; d_gene: TRBD1; CDR3aa: CASDRDRGEKLFF; CDR3nt: TGTGCCAGCGACCGGGACAGGGGAGAAAAACTGTTTTTT
j_gene: TRBJ2-1; v_gene: TRBV9; abundance: -; d_gene: -; CDR3aa: CASSASLDEQFF; CDR3nt: TGTGCCAGCAGCGCTTCTTTAGATGAGCAGTTCTTC
j_gene: TRBJ1-2; v_gene: TRBV5-1; abundance: once; d_gene: -; CDR3aa: CASSPGSGTYDWGYTF; CDR3nt: TGCGCCAGCAGCCCAGGATCCGGGACGTATGACTGGGGCTACACCTTC
j_gene: TRBJ1-1; v_gene: TRBV7-2; abundance: -; d_gene: TRBD1; CDR3aa: CASSLQGGGALMNTEAFF; CDR3nt: TGTGCCAGCAGCCTACAAGGGGGCGGGGCCCTTATGAACACTGAAGCTTTCTTT
j_gene: TRBJ2-5; v_gene: TRBV5-1; abundance: once; d_gene: TRBD2; CDR3aa: CASSSAGTNQETQYF; CDR3nt: TGCGCCAGCAGCTCAGCAGGGACTAACCAAGAGACCCAGTACTTC
j_gene: TRBJ2-2; v_gene: TRBV3-1/TRBV3-2; abundance: -; d_gene: -; CDR3aa: CASSQGGRQNTGELFF; CDR3nt: TGTGCCAGCAGCCAAGGTGGCAGGCAGAACACCGGGGAGCTGTTTTTT
j_gene: TRBJ2-7; v_gene: TRBV2; abundance: -; d_gene: -; CDR3aa: CASSAPQTYEQYF; CDR3nt: TGTGCCAGCAGCGCTCCTCAGACCTACGAGCAGTACTTC
j_gene: TRBJ2-5; v_gene: TRBV7-6; abundance: once; d_gene: TRBD1; CDR3aa: CASSLGVILGQRQETQYF; CDR3nt: TGTGCCAGCAGCTTAGGGGTTATTTTGGGACAGAGACAAGAGACCCAGTACTTC
j_gene: TRBJ1-2; v_gene: TRBV19; abundance: once; d_gene: TRBD1; CDR3aa: CASSIAGGNYGYTF; CDR3nt: TGTGCCAGTAGTATAGCAGGGGGCAACTATGGCTACACCTTC
j_gene: TRBJ1-6; v_gene: TRBV4-1; abundance: -; d_gene: -; CDR3aa: CASSQNGRSLHF; CDR3nt: TGCGCCAGCAGCCAGAATGGTCGATCCCTCCACTTT
j_gene: TRBJ1-2; v_gene: TRBV6-6; abundance: -; d_gene: TRBD1; CDR3aa: CASSYPRQGSNYGYTF; CDR3nt: TGTGCCAGCAGTTACCCCCGACAGGGTTCTAACTATGGCTACACCTTC
j_gene: TRBJ2-7; v_gene: TRBV6-6; abundance: -; d_gene: TRBD1; CDR3aa: CAVQGIYEQYF; CDR3nt: TGTGCCGTACAGGGGATATACGAGCAGTACTTC
j_gene: TRBJ2-3; v_gene: TRBV2; abundance: -; d_gene: -; CDR3aa: CASSLRGIDTQYF; CDR3nt: TGTGCCAGCAGCCTTAGGGGGATAGATACGCAGTATTTT
j_gene: TRBJ1-6; v_gene: TRBV7-2; abundance: few; d_gene: -; CDR3aa: CASSLAGDSPLHF; CDR3nt: TGTGCCAGCAGCCTGGCAGGGGACTCACCCCTCCACTTT
j_gene: TRBJ2-7; v_gene: TRBV6-5; abundance: -; d_gene: -; CDR3aa: CASSSSSSYEQYF; CDR3nt: TGTGCCAGCAGTTCCAGTAGCTCCTACGAGCAGTACTTC
j_gene: TRBJ1-1; v_gene: TRBV10-2; abundance: -; d_gene: -; CDR3aa: CASSPSRVTEAFF; CDR3nt: TGCGCCAGCAGTCCAAGCAGGGTCACTGAAGCTTTCTTT
j_gene: TRBJ1-3; v_gene: TRBV7-3; abundance: -; d_gene: -; CDR3aa: CASSLGGGNTIYF; CDR3nt: TGTGCCAGCAGCTTAGGTGGTGGAAACACCATATATTTT
j_gene: TRBJ2-4; v_gene: TRBV28; abundance: few; d_gene: TRBD1; CDR3aa: CASSLSGQGAKNIQYF; CDR3nt: TGTGCCAGCAGTTTATCGGGACAGGGGGCCAAAAACATTCAGTACTTC